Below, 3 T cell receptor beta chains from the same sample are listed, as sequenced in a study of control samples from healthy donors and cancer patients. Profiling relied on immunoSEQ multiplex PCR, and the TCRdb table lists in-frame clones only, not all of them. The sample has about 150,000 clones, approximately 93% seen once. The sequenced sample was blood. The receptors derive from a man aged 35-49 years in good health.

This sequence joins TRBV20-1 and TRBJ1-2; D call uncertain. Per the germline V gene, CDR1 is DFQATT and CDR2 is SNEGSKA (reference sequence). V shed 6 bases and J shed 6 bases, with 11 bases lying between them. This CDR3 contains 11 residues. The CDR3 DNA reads TGCAGTGCGGTCCAAGGGAATGGCTACACCTTC. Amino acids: CSAVQGNGYTF.

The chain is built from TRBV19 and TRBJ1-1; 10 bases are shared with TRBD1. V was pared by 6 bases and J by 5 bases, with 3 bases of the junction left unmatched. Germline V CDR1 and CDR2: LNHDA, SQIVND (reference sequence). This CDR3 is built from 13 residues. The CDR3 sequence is CASSQDRGTEAFF. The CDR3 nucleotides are TGTGCCAGTAGCCAGGACAGGGGGACTGAAGCTTTCTTT. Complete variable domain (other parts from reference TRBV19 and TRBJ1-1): DGGITQSPKYLFRKEGQNVTLSCEQNLNHDAMYWYRQDPGQGLRLIYYSQIVNDFQKGDIAEGYSVSREKKESFPLTVTSAQKNPTAFYLCASSQDRGTEAFFGQGTRLTVV.

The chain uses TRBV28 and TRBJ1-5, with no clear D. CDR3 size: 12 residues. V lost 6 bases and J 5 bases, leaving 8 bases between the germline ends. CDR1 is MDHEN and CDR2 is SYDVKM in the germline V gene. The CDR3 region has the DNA TGTGCCAGCAGCCCCCCCCATCAGCCCCAGCATTTT. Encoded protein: CASSPPHQPQHF.